The source of this TCR beta chain is a study of T cell responses to AZD1222 COVID-19 vaccine. Concerning this clone itself: Antigen specificity is unknown.

Study-level points and caveats: Baseline antibody screening turned up just six or seven seropositive AZD1222 recipients. Unmutated regions of variants are reportedly targeted by nearly half of spike-specific TCRs. Most donors were white British and more were female, and clonal diversity was possibly underestimated. No day 14 peak samples; only post-peak repertoires were characterized.

Per the germline V gene, CDR1 is LNHDA and CDR2 is SQIVND (reference sequence). The CDR3 contains 14 residues. Trimming removed 1 base at V and 11 bases at J, with 15 bases between. TCRdb's copy holds only in-frame clones and misses some; the assay was immunoSEQ multiplex PCR. Of roughly 120,000 clones in the sample, nearly 90% were seen once. Here the sequenced sample was peripheral blood, taken on day 0 of AZD1222 vaccination. This TCR derives from an adult in good health. This chain joins TRBV19 and TRBJ1-5; D perhaps matches TRBD1 (5 bases). CDR3 region: CASSIGGRLRTQHF. DNA of the CDR3: TGTGCCAGTAGTATAGGGGGCCGGCTCAGGACCCAGCATTTT.